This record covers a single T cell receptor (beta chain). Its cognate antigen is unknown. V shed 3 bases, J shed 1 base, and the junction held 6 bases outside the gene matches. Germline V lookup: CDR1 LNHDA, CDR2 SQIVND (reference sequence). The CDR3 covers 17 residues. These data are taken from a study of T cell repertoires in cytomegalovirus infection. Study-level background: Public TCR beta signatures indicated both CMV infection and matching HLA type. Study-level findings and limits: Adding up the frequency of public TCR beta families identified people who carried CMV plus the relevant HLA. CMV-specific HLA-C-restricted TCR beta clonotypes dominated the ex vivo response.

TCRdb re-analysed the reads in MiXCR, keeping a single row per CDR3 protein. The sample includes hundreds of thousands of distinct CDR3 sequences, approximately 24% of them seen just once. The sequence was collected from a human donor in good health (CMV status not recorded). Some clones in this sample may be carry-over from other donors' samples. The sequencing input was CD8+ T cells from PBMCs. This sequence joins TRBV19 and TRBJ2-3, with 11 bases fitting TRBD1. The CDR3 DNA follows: TGTGCCAGTAGTATCGGACAGGGGGCTTTTGGCACAGATACGCAGTATTTT. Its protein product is CASSIGQGAFGTDTQYF.